One sample yielded the 12 T cell receptor beta chains listed below, sequenced in a study of T cells in localized non-small cell lung cancer. TCRdb's copy holds only in-frame clones and misses some; the assay was immunoSEQ multiplex PCR. The sample lists roughly 34,000 clones; approximately 86% were seen once. The sequencing used peripheral blood mononuclear cells, collected before any cancer treatment. Receptors originate from a man between 35 and 75 years old with stage III lung adenocarcinoma.

This chain connects TRBV4-3 to TRBJ1-3; D call uncertain. V lost 0 bases and J lost 0, with 15 bases in between. The germline gives CDR1 LGHNA, CDR2 YSLEER. CDR3 length: 18 amino acids. For the CDR3, the DNA is TGCGCCAGCAGCCAAGAGAGCCGAGGTTTGCGCTCTGGAAACACCATATATTTT. Translation: CASSQESRGLRSGNTIYF.

The CDR3 here is CASSPTGTGGYSGNTIYF. DNA of the CDR3: TGTGCCAGCTCACCCACCGGGACAGGGGGCTACTCTGGAAACACCATATATTTT. The chain couples TRBV18 to TRBJ1-3, with TRBD1 matching 12 bases. The CDR3 loop spans 18 amino acids. Germline V gives CDR1 KGHSH, CDR2 LQKENI. V was clipped by 3 bases and J by 0 bases; unmatched bases: 6.

The chain combines TRBV7-2 with TRBJ2-3; 7 positions agree with TRBD1. Germline V CDR1 and CDR2: SGHTA, FQGNSA. With V trimmed by 2 bases and J by 2 bases, 10 bases remained unmatched. This CDR3 is built from 17 residues. The CDR3 region has the DNA TGTGCCAGCAGCTTACACCGCCCGGACAGGCTCACAGATACGCAGTATTTT. Amino acid sequence: CASSLHRPDRLTDTQYF.

This chain connects TRBV11-3 to TRBJ2-3; D remains unclear. Trimming removed 1 base at V and 2 bases at J, with 10 bases between. The germline V gene encodes CDR1 SGHNT and CDR2 YENEEA. The CDR3 totals 15 residues. The CDR3 coding sequence is TGTGCCAGCAGCTTAGGTGGGTCCAACACAGATACGCAGTATTTT. Translating it yields CASSLGGSNTDTQYF.

The chain couples TRBV19 to TRBJ1-4; D gene uncertain. The germline gives CDR1 LNHDA, CDR2 SQIVND (reference sequence). V lost 9 bases and J lost 0, with 11 bases in between. The CDR3 is 14 amino acids. CDR3 protein: CASSRTATNEKLFF. CDR3 in DNA: TGTGCCAGCAGCAGGACTGCAACTAATGAAAAACTGTTTTTT.

The rearrangement joins TRBV7-2 to TRBJ1-4, with 11 bases that match TRBD1. Germline CDR1 and CDR2: SGHTA and FQGNSA. The CDR3 totals 13 residues. J gave up 8 bases and V 6 bases, and 2 bases lay outside the gene matches. This CDR3 is CASRGQGDEKLFF. The CDR3 region has the DNA TGTGCCAGCAGGGGACAGGGGGACGAAAAACTGTTTTTT.

The V gene is TRBV18, the J gene TRBJ1-1, with D possibly being TRBD1 (5 bases). Trimming shortened V by 2 bases and J by 0 bases, and 10 bases separated the two germline ends. The germline gives CDR1 KGHSH, CDR2 LQKENI. The CDR3 runs 15 residues. CDR3 loop: CASSPGGRMNTEAFF. CDR3 nucleotide sequence: TGTGCCAGCTCACCAGGGGGACGGATGAACACTGAAGCTTTCTTT.

The V call is TRBV13, the J call TRBJ1-1; D not resolved. Germline assignment: CDR1 PRHDT and CDR2 FYEKMQ (reference sequence). V was cut by 0 bases and J by 5 bases, with 10 bases left in between. The length of the CDR3 is 14 residues. The CDR3 protein is CASSLGGRGTEAFF. CDR3 bases: TGTGCCAGCAGCTTAGGAGGGCGAGGGACTGAAGCTTTCTTT. The full variable domain, completed using reference TRBV13 and TRBJ1-1, is AAGVIQSPRHLIKEKRETATLKCYPIPRHDTVYWYQQGPGQDPQFLISFYEKMQSDKGSIPDRFSAQQFSDYHSELNMSSLELGDSALYFCASSLGGRGTEAFFGQGTRLTVV.

This chain joins TRBV27 and TRBJ1-1, with TRBD1 matching over 11 bases. V was pared by 4 bases and J by 4 bases, with 2 bases of the junction left unmatched. This CDR3 has 14 residues. Per the germline V gene, CDR1 is MNHEY and CDR2 is SMNVEV (reference sequence). The CDR3 sequence is CASSWDRGSTEAFF. The DNA for the CDR3 is TGTGCCAGCAGTTGGGACAGGGGGAGCACTGAAGCTTTCTTT.

The gene calls are TRBV28 and TRBJ2-5; TRBD2 aligns across 9 bases. The CDR3 covers 18 residues. CDR1 MDHEN and CDR2 SYDVKM come from the germline V gene. The trim removed 1 base at V and 1 base at J, leaving 10 bases unmatched. In DNA, the CDR3 is TGTGCCAGCAGTTTATTTCGGGTTAGCGGGGGACCCCAAGAGACCCAGTACTTC. Translated, it gives CASSLFRVSGGPQETQYF. The variable domain in full, completed from reference TRBV28 and TRBJ2-5, reads DVKVTQSSRYLVKRTGEKVFLECVQDMDHENMFWYRQDPGLGLRLIYFSYDVKMKEKGDIPEGYSVSREKKERFSLILESASTNQTSMYLCASSLFRVSGGPQETQYFGPGTRLLVL.

The rearrangement uses TRBV4-3 and TRBJ2-5; either TRBD1 or TRBD2 may supply D (5 bases each). The J call is uncertain, as TRBJ2-7 better fits the DNA end. Germline V gives CDR1 LGHNA, CDR2 YSLEER. The CDR3 is made up of 13 amino acids. DNA for the CDR3: TGCGCCAGCAGCCAATGGGGGACCTACGAGCAGTACTTC. Translated: CASSQWGTYEQYF.

This clone turned up a few times. CDR3 DNA sequence: TGTGCCAGCAGCCCAGGACTAGCGGTGACACAAGAGACCCAGTACTTC. Amino acid sequence: CASSPGLAVTQETQYF. V gene TRBV7-2 combines with J gene TRBJ2-5; 10 nucleotides align to TRBD2. Unmatched junction bases numbered 8, after V lost 5 bases and J lost 2 bases. Germline-derived CDR1 and CDR2 are SGHTA and FQGNSA. This CDR3 is built from 16 residues.